These T cell receptor beta chains were read from a single sample in a study of siplizumab effects on memory and regulatory T cells. Clones were read by immunoSEQ multiplex PCR, and TCRdb kept only the in-frame ones, dropping some. The data contain fewer than 120,000 clones, roughly 92% of them singletons. The sample taken for sequencing was CD4+ T cells sorted from blood. The source is a human donor in good health. Both conserved end residues are trimmed from each CDR3. The size of a clone is reported for some rows only, either as once, few or many, or as a class for expanded clones.

j_call: TRBJ2-4
v_call: TRBV5-1
clone_size: -
cdr3_aa: ASSLENYGTLAKNIQY

j_call: TRBJ2-7
v_call: TRBV14
clone_size: -
cdr3_aa: ASSPRRGLSSYEQY

j_call: TRBJ2-1
v_call: TRBV6-5
clone_size: -
cdr3_aa: ASRSGYNEQF

j_call: TRBJ1-2
v_call: TRBV4-1
clone_size: -
cdr3_aa: ASSQPTGRYGYT

j_call: TRBJ2-3
v_call: TRBV9
clone_size: -
cdr3_aa: ASSVGAGGPLDTQY

j_call: TRBJ2-7
v_call: TRBV28
clone_size: -
cdr3_aa: ASRNLQPYEQY

j_call: TRBJ1-5
v_call: TRBV2
clone_size: once
cdr3_aa: ASSGNRGDQPQH

j_call: TRBJ1-2
v_call: TRBV7-9
clone_size: -
cdr3_aa: ASSLAATYGYT

j_call: TRBJ1-1
v_call: TRBV18
clone_size: few
cdr3_aa: ASSPRVGTEAF

j_call: TRBJ2-5
v_call: TRBV6-5
clone_size: -
cdr3_aa: ASRNTQAGETQY

j_call: TRBJ2-7
v_call: TRBV7-7
clone_size: -
cdr3_aa: ASSLEAGTPSRQY

j_call: TRBJ2-3
v_call: TRBV10-3
clone_size: -
cdr3_aa: AIRGGRGTSDTQY

j_call: TRBJ2-7
v_call: TRBV11-3
clone_size: -
cdr3_aa: ASSLTGAPSYEQY

j_call: TRBJ2-7
v_call: TRBV5-1
clone_size: -
cdr3_aa: ASSFGQGVYEQY

j_call: TRBJ1-2
v_call: TRBV28
clone_size: -
cdr3_aa: ASSSPSGFYGYT

j_call: TRBJ2-5
v_call: TRBV29-1
clone_size: -
cdr3_aa: SVDRVGKTQY

j_call: TRBJ2-1
v_call: TRBV10-3
clone_size: -
cdr3_aa: AIRGTRGDLNEQF

j_call: TRBJ2-7
v_call: TRBV6-6
clone_size: -
cdr3_aa: ASSPPGGEQY

j_call: TRBJ2-1
v_call: TRBV7-9
clone_size: -
cdr3_aa: ASSLGSGRGNEQF

j_call: TRBJ2-5
v_call: TRBV19
clone_size: -
cdr3_aa: ASSGTGGAETQY

j_call: TRBJ2-1
v_call: TRBV29-1
clone_size: once
cdr3_aa: SVEDLESSYNEQF

j_call: TRBJ2-7
v_call: TRBV11-2
clone_size: -
cdr3_aa: ASSLGPSGTYEQY

j_call: TRBJ2-7
v_call: TRBV6-5
clone_size: few
cdr3_aa: AREGPFIEQY

j_call: TRBJ2-3
v_call: TRBV9
clone_size: -
cdr3_aa: ASSVAAQGRDTQY

j_call: TRBJ2-2
v_call: TRBV5-1
clone_size: -
cdr3_aa: ASSNRADTGELF

j_call: TRBJ2-7
v_call: TRBV5-1
clone_size: -
cdr3_aa: ASSSGLAGIYEQY

j_call: TRBJ2-1
v_call: TRBV18
clone_size: -
cdr3_aa: ASSPPSGSYNEQF

j_call: TRBJ2-7
v_call: TRBV6-6
clone_size: -
cdr3_aa: ASSPWTGTYEQY

j_call: TRBJ2-1
v_call: TRBV5-4
clone_size: -
cdr3_aa: ASSLARAGGPNEQF

j_call: TRBJ1-5
v_call: TRBV19
clone_size: -
cdr3_aa: ASSITIGGRRNQPQH

j_call: TRBJ2-1
v_call: TRBV25-1
clone_size: -
cdr3_aa: ASSMPGTVWNEQF

j_call: TRBJ2-7
v_call: TRBV5-1
clone_size: -
cdr3_aa: ASSLGDGTYEQY

j_call: TRBJ1-3
v_call: TRBV5-1
clone_size: -
cdr3_aa: ASSFVGMGNTIY

j_call: TRBJ2-1
v_call: TRBV27
clone_size: -
cdr3_aa: ASTPLAGVYNEQF

j_call: TRBJ2-4
v_call: TRBV6-5
clone_size: -
cdr3_aa: ASRLSAKNIQY

j_call: TRBJ2-5
v_call: TRBV5-6
clone_size: -
cdr3_aa: ASSLKERSVETQY

j_call: TRBJ2-1
v_call: TRBV5-1
clone_size: -
cdr3_aa: ASSFRVGFSGGNRSYNEQF

j_call: TRBJ1-6
v_call: TRBV9
clone_size: -
cdr3_aa: ASSVVGGLPLH

j_call: TRBJ1-1
v_call: TRBV5-1
clone_size: -
cdr3_aa: ASSPAQTNTEAF

j_call: TRBJ1-2
v_call: TRBV30
clone_size: -
cdr3_aa: AWSGAPDGRGYT

j_call: TRBJ1-2
v_call: TRBV9
clone_size: -
cdr3_aa: ASSVGVNRDWVGYT

j_call: TRBJ2-1
v_call: TRBV5-6
clone_size: -
cdr3_aa: ASSSPPIRTPRNNEQF

j_call: TRBJ2-1
v_call: TRBV14
clone_size: -
cdr3_aa: ASSQDVRGSGDEQF